The 9 T cell receptor beta chains given below trace back to one sample, sequenced in a study of T-cell memory formation after mild COVID-19. TCRdb re-called the 5' RACE reads with MiXCR, one entry per CDR3 protein. The sample consists of 550,000 to 600,000 distinct CDR3 sequences, about 18% of them appearing once. Input material: PBMCs or a T cell subset sorted from them (not recorded which). The receptors derive from an adult woman who had mild COVID-19 (a few samples of this study predate the infection). Cell type and time point are not known.

In this sample, this clonotype turned up a few times. The chain is built from TRBV4-2 and TRBJ2-1; a possible D gene is TRBD1 (5 bases). The CDR3 has 12 amino acids. V lost 0 bases to trimming and J lost 9 bases, with 6 bases between them. CDR1 and CDR2 from the germline V gene are LGHNA and YNFKEQ. The CDR3 sequence is CASSQDTGEQFF. For the CDR3, the DNA is TGTGCCAGCAGCCAAGATACAGGTGAGCAGTTCTTC.

The chain is built from TRBV6-5 and TRBJ1-5; D may be TRBD1 (6 bases). This CDR3 contains 13 residues. Looked up from germline, CDR1 is MNHEY and CDR2 is SVGAGI. Between the trimmed V and J ends, which lost 5 bases and 6 bases, there was a span of 11 bases. The CDR3 sequence is CASSGTRSQPQHF. CDR3 in DNA: TGTGCCAGCAGTGGGACACGTTCTCAGCCCCAGCATTTT.

The chain joins TRBV29-1 to TRBJ1-1, with no clear D. There are 13 residues in the CDR3. The V and J ends lost 5 bases and 0 bases respectively, with 10 bases between them. Germline V gene sequence: CDR1 SQVTM, CDR2 ANQGSEA. The CDR3 spells CSVTDLLNTEAFF. The CDR3 bases are TGCAGCGTTACGGACCTTCTGAACACTGAAGCTTTCTTT.

This clonotype was observed a handful of times. V is TRBV5-1 and J is TRBJ2-1; 7 bases are a match to TRBD1. J gave up 6 bases and V 2 bases, and 2 bases lay outside the gene matches. The CDR3 runs 13 residues. Germline CDR1 reads SGHRS; CDR2 reads YFSETQ. For the CDR3, the DNA is TGCGCCAGCAGCTTCCCAGGGGGCAATGAGCAGTTCTTC. Translated: CASSFPGGNEQFF.

In this sample, this clonotype turned up many times. CDR3 region: CASSLPSHEQFF. CDR3 bases: TGTGCCAGCAGCTTGCCCTCTCATGAGCAGTTCTTC. This chain links TRBV5-5 with TRBJ2-1; D is uncertain. From germline, CDR1 is SGHKS and CDR2 YYEKEE (reference sequence). The CDR3 is 12 residues long. V was trimmed by 1 base and J by 8 bases, leaving 7 bases between them.

V and J are TRBV11-2 and TRBJ2-7; D uncertain. From germline, CDR1 is SGHAT and CDR2 FQNNGV. The V end lost 4 bases, the J end lost 2 bases, and 9 bases lay between the germline ends. The CDR3 is made up of 13 amino acids. The CDR3 reads CASSSADPYEQYF. Written as DNA, the CDR3 is TGTGCCAGCAGCTCGGCGGACCCCTACGAGCAGTACTTC.

This clonotype was counted only a few times. V is TRBV6-5 and J is TRBJ2-1; the match to TRBD2 covers 10 bases. This CDR3 region has 13 residues. V lost 10 bases, J lost 4 bases, and 4 bases stayed unmatched. Germline loops: CDR1 MNHEY, CDR2 SVGAGI. CDR3 in DNA: TGTGCCACCAGGACTAGCGGTTACAATGAGCAGTTCTTC. Translation gives CATRTSGYNEQFF.

The V gene is TRBV10-3, the J gene TRBJ2-2; 9 bases map to TRBD1. CDR1 and CDR2 (germline): ENHRY, SYGVKD. Trimming removed 4 bases from V and 4 bases from J; junction bases left unmatched: 7. CDR3 length: 16 residues. DNA of the CDR3: TGTGCCATCAGTGGACCGGGACAGGGAGGCACCGGGGAGCTGTTTTTT. Encoded protein: CAISGPGQGGTGELFF.

The rearrangement joins TRBV10-3 to TRBJ2-1; 9 positions match TRBD2. The CDR3 is 15 amino acids. Trimming removed 7 bases from V and 4 bases from J; junction bases left unmatched: 8. Germline-derived CDR1 and CDR2 are ENHRY and SYGVKD. DNA for the CDR3: TGTGCCATCAAAGGGACTAGCACATTATACAATGAGCAGTTCTTC. Its translation is CAIKGTSTLYNEQFF.